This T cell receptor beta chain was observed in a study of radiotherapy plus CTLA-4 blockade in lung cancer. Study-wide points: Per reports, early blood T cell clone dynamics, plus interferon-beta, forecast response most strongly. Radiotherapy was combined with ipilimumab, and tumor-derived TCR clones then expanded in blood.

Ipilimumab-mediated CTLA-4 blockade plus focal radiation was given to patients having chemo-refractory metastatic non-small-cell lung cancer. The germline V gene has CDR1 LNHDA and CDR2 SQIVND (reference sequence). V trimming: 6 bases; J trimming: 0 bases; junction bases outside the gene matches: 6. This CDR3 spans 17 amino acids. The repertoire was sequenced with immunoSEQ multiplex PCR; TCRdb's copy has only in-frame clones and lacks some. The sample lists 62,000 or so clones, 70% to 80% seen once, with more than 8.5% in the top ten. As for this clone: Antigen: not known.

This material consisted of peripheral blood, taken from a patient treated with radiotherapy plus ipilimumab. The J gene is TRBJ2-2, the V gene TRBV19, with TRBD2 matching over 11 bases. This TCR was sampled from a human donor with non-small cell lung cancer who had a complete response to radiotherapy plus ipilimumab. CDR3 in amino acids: CASRTGLAEPNTGELFF. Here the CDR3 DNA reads TGTGCCAGTAGAACGGGACTAGCGGAACCGAACACCGGGGAGCTGTTTTTT.